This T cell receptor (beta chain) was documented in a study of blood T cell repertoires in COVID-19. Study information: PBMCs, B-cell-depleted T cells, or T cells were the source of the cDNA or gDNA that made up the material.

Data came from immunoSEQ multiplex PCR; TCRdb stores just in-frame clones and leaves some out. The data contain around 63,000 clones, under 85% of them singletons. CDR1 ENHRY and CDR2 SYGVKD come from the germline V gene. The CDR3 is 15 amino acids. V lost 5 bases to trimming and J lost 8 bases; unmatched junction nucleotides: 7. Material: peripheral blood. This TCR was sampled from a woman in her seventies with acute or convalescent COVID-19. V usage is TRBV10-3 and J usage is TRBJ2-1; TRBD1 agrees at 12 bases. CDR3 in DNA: TGTGCCATCAGTCCCGGGACAGGGGGCAGGGATGAGCAGTTCTTC. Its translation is CAISPGTGGRDEQFF.